This T cell receptor beta chain derives from a study of blood T cell repertoires in COVID-19. Looking at the study overall: COVID-19 samples, acute and convalescent, were from the United States, Italy and Spain. T cells, B-cell-depleted T cells, or PBMCs provided the cDNA or gDNA that served as material.

Original methodology: The authors estimated nucleated cell counts from reference gene primer amplification. Only in-frame clones appear in the TCRdb table, and some are missing; sequencing was by immunoSEQ multiplex PCR. V, J and clone size derive from that table, while D and trimming were established from the DNA sequence. Of some 260,000 clones in the sample, 88% were seen once. About this clone: Other DNA sequences in the same sample also yield this CDR3.

The specimen was peripheral blood. This clonotype was obtained from a middle-aged woman who had recovered from COVID-19.

The CDR3 DNA reads as TGTGCCAGCAGTTTGGGACAGGGAGCTTTCTTT. This gives the protein CASSLGQGAFF. The chain has TRBV12-3 or TRBV12-4 and TRBJ1-1; 9 positions agree with TRBD1. The CDR3 is 11 residues long. The V segment lost 3 bases and the J segment 10 bases; nucleotides outside the gene matches: 0.